These T cell receptor beta chains were read from a single sample in a study of cytomegalovirus exposure and HLA in healthy donors. Profiled with immunoSEQ multiplex PCR; TCRdb holds only in-frame clones, not every one. Of 100,000 to 150,000 clones in the sample, around 73% were seen once. The specimen was PBMCs. Receptors originate from a female donor in good health and CMV-seronegative. Both conserved end residues are part of each CDR3. The D gene is left open where the match is weak. Clone size is not always given. Where it is, it says once, few, many or a class for expanded clones.

v_gene: TRBV7-2
d_gene: .
j_gene: TRBJ2-3
abundance: .
CDR3nt: TGTGCCAGCAGCTTAATGACTGGCGTAGCCTCAGATACGCAGTATTTT
CDR3aa: CASSLMTGVASDTQYF

v_gene: TRBV30
d_gene: TRBD1
j_gene: TRBJ1-1
abundance: .
CDR3nt: TGTGCCTGGAGCCCAGGGGGCACTGAAGCTTTCTTT
CDR3aa: CAWSPGGTEAFF

v_gene: TRBV11-1
d_gene: TRBD1
j_gene: TRBJ2-7
abundance: .
CDR3nt: TGTGCCAGCAGCTTAGTACAGGGGATCTCCTACGAGCAGTACTTC
CDR3aa: CASSLVQGISYEQYF

v_gene: TRBV19
d_gene: TRBD1
j_gene: TRBJ2-7
abundance: once
CDR3nt: TGTGCCAGTAGCCCAGGGACAGCCAGCTCCTACGAGCAGTACTTC
CDR3aa: CASSPGTASSYEQYF

v_gene: TRBV23-1
d_gene: .
j_gene: TRBJ1-4
abundance: .
CDR3nt: TGCAAGCCGCGGGGAGAAAAACTGTTTTTT
CDR3aa: CKPRGEKLFF

v_gene: TRBV4-3
d_gene: TRBD1
j_gene: TRBJ2-5
abundance: once
CDR3nt: TGCGCCAGCAGCCAGGGGACAGGGGACGGGGAGACCCAGTACTTC
CDR3aa: CASSQGTGDGETQYF

v_gene: TRBV28
d_gene: .
j_gene: TRBJ1-3
abundance: .
CDR3nt: TGTGCCAGCAGTTCAGTAACTGGAAACACCATATATTTT
CDR3aa: CASSSVTGNTIYF

v_gene: TRBV6-6
d_gene: .
j_gene: TRBJ1-5
abundance: .
CDR3nt: TGTGCCAGCAGTTACTCGACGGGGGAATATCAGCCCCAGCATTTT
CDR3aa: CASSYSTGEYQPQHF

v_gene: TRBV27
d_gene: TRBD1
j_gene: TRBJ2-7
abundance: .
CDR3nt: TGTGCCAGCAGTTTAATGGGACAGGGATCCTACGAGCAGTACTTC
CDR3aa: CASSLMGQGSYEQYF

v_gene: TRBV2
d_gene: TRBD2
j_gene: TRBJ2-3
abundance: .
CDR3nt: TGTGCCAGCAGTGAACGTAGCGGGAGGAAGGGAGATACGCAGTATTTT
CDR3aa: CASSERSGRKGDTQYF

v_gene: TRBV7-9
d_gene: .
j_gene: TRBJ1-2
abundance: .
CDR3nt: TGTGCCAGCAGCCCGCCAGGATCGCGTGGCTACACCTTC
CDR3aa: CASSPPGSRGYTF

v_gene: TRBV5-5
d_gene: .
j_gene: TRBJ2-7
abundance: .
CDR3nt: TGTGCCAGCAGCTTGCAGGCGTCCTACGAGCAGTACTTC
CDR3aa: CASSLQASYEQYF

v_gene: TRBV7-2
d_gene: .
j_gene: TRBJ2-1
abundance: .
CDR3nt: TGTGCCAGCAGCTTAGCGTGGCCCGATGAGCAGTTCTTC
CDR3aa: CASSLAWPDEQFF